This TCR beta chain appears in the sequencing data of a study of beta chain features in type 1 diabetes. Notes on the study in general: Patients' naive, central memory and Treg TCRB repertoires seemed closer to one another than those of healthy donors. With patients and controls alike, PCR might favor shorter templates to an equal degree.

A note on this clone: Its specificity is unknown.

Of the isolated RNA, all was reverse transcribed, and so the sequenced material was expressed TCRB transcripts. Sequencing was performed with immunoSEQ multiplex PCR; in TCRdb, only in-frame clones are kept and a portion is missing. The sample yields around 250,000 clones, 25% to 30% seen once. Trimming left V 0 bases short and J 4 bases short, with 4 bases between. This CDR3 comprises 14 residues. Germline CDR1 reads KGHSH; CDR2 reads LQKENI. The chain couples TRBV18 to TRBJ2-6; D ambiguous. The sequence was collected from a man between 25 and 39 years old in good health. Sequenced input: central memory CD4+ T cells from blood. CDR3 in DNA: TGTGCCAGCTCACCACCTTTAGGGGCCAACGTCCTGACTTTC. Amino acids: CASSPPLGANVLTF.